The 28 T cell receptor beta chains given below trace back to one sample, sequenced in a study of a mutant IDH1 vaccine in newly diagnosed glioma. The antigens of these receptors remain unknown. Using immunoSEQ multiplex PCR, the repertoire was profiled, and TCRdb retains in-frame clones only, with some absent. Of about 25,000 clones listed, around 77% were seen once; the top ten hold about 9.4%. Time point here: week 11, during vaccination. The content of each vaccine dose was 300 ug of mutant IDH1 20-mer peptide, and topical imiquimod accompanied it. The source material was PBMCs, sampled from a glioma patient whose treatment included an IDH1 peptide vaccine. These TCRs come from a woman between 18 and 30 years old with glioma.

This clone was seen a handful of times. The genes are TRBV4-2 and TRBJ1-4; a possible D gene is TRBD1 (6 bases). The germline V and J ends were trimmed by 0 bases and 8 bases, with 13 bases remaining between them. Germline-derived CDR1 and CDR2 are LGHNA and YNFKEQ. This CDR3 has 15 residues. The CDR3 region is CASSQDRGLKEKLFF. The DNA of the CDR3 is TGTGCCAGCAGCCAAGATAGGGGGTTAAAGGAAAAACTGTTTTTT.

The chain combines TRBV2 with TRBJ2-1, with D possibly matching TRBD1 (5 bases). Germline V gives CDR1 SNHLY, CDR2 FYNNEI. CDR3 length equals 11 residues. The CDR3 here is CASDLTGSEFF. CDR3 DNA: TGTGCTTCCGACCTAACAGGTAGTGAGTTCTTC.

The chain has TRBV4-1 and TRBJ2-1; TRBD2 matches at 12 bases. The trim removed 1 base at V and 1 base at J, leaving 8 bases unmatched. Germline CDR1 reads MGHRA; CDR2 reads YSYEKL. The CDR3 contains 19 residues. The CDR3 region is CASSQGGLAGGRSYNEQFF. CDR3 DNA sequence: TGCGCCAGCAGCCAAGGGGGGCTAGCGGGAGGGCGATCCTACAATGAGCAGTTCTTC.

The chain carries TRBV5-5 and TRBJ2-7; TRBD1 aligns across 7 bases. This CDR3 comprises 14 residues. J gave up 2 bases and V 2 bases, and 4 bases lay outside the gene matches. Looked up from germline, CDR1 is SGHKS and CDR2 is YYEKEE (reference sequence). The CDR3 loop is CASSFGQETYEQYF. CDR3 sequence (DNA): TGTGCCAGCAGCTTCGGACAGGAAACCTACGAGCAGTACTTC.

This clone was seen a handful of times. The rearrangement uses TRBV11-3 and TRBJ2-2, with 10 bases identical to TRBD1. The CDR3 extends over 17 amino acids. The J segment lost 2 bases and the V segment lost 5 bases, leaving 8 bases of the junction unmatched. Germline CDR1 is SGHNT and CDR2 is YENEEA. The CDR3 DNA is TGTGCCAGCAGCCGACCCGGGACAGGGGCTAACACCGGGGAGCTGTTTTTT. This sequence encodes CASSRPGTGANTGELFF.

This rearrangement joins TRBV6-1 to TRBJ2-5; no clear D. Trimming took 4 bases from V and 1 from J, leaving 4 bases between them. This CDR3 has 12 amino acids. Per germline, CDR1 MNHNS and CDR2 SASEGT. CDR3 sequence: CASSVLQETQYF. The CDR3 nucleotides are TGTGCCAGCAGTGTACTCCAAGAGACCCAGTACTTC.

The genes are TRBV9 and TRBJ2-2; the D is unclear. Germline CDR1 SGDLS, CDR2 YYNGEE. This CDR3 spans 14 amino acids. The ends were cut back, 5 bases at V and 7 bases at J, with 15 bases in the middle. The CDR3 DNA reads TGTGCCAGCAGTCCCAATTATAACCTCGGGGAGCTGTTTTTT. This gives the protein CASSPNYNLGELFF.

This clone was observed a few times. The chain links TRBV9 to TRBJ1-2, with 8 bases fitting TRBD1. The germline gives CDR1 SGDLS, CDR2 YYNGEE. The CDR3 runs to 14 residues. V gave up 6 bases and J gave up 6 bases; unmatched junction bases: 10. The CDR3 sequence: CASTGGGTGHGYTF. The CDR3 nucleotides are TGTGCCAGCACCGGGGGAGGGACAGGTCATGGCTACACCTTC.

The sample holds a few counts of this clone. The chain is built from TRBV6-5 and TRBJ1-1; perhaps TRBD1 as D (5 bases). Per germline, CDR1 MNHEY and CDR2 SVGAGI. V was shortened by 1 base and J by 4 bases, with 13 bases between the two germline ends. This CDR3 is built from 15 residues. Here the CDR3 reads CASSYFRGGSTEAFF. CDR3 in DNA: TGTGCCAGCAGTTACTTTCGGGGGGGGAGCACTGAAGCTTTCTTT.

This chain joins TRBV2 and TRBJ2-7, with 7 bases that match TRBD1. Germline V CDR1 and CDR2: SNHLY, FYNNEI. This CDR3 comprises 11 residues. With 10 bases clipped from V and 1 base from J, the junction kept 1 base outside the gene matches. CDR3 bases: TGTGCCATGGGACAGTCCTACGAGCAGTACTTC. Its protein product is CAMGQSYEQYF. Full variable domain (rest looked up from reference TRBV2 and TRBJ2-7): EPEVTQTPSHQVTQMGQEVILRCVPISNHLYFYWYRQILGQKVEFLVSFYNNEISEKSEIFDDQFSVERPDGSNFTLKIRSTKLEDSAMYFCAMGQSYEQYFGPGTRLTVT.

Written as DNA, the CDR3 is TGTGCCAGCAGCTCGGCGGGTTGGCGGGGAGAAGGCGATGAGCAGTTCTTC. Encoded protein: CASSSAGWRGEGDEQFF. V and J are TRBV13 and TRBJ2-1; a weak D match, TRBD2 (6 bases). Deletions cut 4 bases from V and 8 bases from J, with 24 bases between. In germline, CDR1 is PRHDT, CDR2 FYEKMQ (reference sequence). This CDR3 is built from 17 residues.

The chain has TRBV27 and TRBJ1-6; D is possibly TRBD1 (5 bases). CDR3 length: 15 amino acids. Germline CDR1 reads MNHEY; CDR2 reads SMNVEV (reference sequence). Between the trimmed V and J ends, which lost 6 bases and 3 bases, there was a span of 12 bases. CDR3 nucleotides: TGTGCCAGCAGGCGCGCCGGGGGCTATAATTCACCCCTCCACTTT. Protein: CASRRAGGYNSPLHF.

The chain has TRBV15 and TRBJ1-4; the D gene is possibly TRBD1 (5 bases). The CDR3 totals 16 residues. The V gene lost 1 base and the J gene lost 0 bases, with 9 bases spanning the gap. Germline V lookup: CDR1 LNHNV, CDR2 YYDKDF (reference sequence). The CDR3 bases are TGTGCCACCAGCAGAGCTGGGACCGCAACTAATGAAAAACTGTTTTTT. It yields the protein CATSRAGTATNEKLFF.

The chain links TRBV5-1 to TRBJ2-5; D is possibly TRBD1 (6 bases). CDR1 and CDR2 from the germline V gene are SGHRS and YFSETQ. V was pared by 6 bases and J by 4 bases, with 22 bases between. The CDR3 sequence is 16 residues long. In DNA form, the CDR3 reads TGCGCCAGCAAAACGAACGGACAGTCTTCTGGAGAGACCCAGTACTTC. Translation: CASKTNGQSSGETQYF.

V and J are TRBV5-6 and TRBJ1-2, with D uncertain. This CDR3 has 15 residues. The V gene lost 0 bases and the J gene lost 2 bases, with 11 bases spanning the gap. Germline CDR1 and CDR2: SGHDT and YYEEEE. In nucleotides, the CDR3 is TGTGCCAGCAGCTTGGGGTCGGTCCCAAACTATGGCTACACCTTC. It translates to CASSLGSVPNYGYTF.

The CDR3 DNA reads TGTGCCAGGCCCGGCGCGCCGACGTGGCAGTTCTTC. It encodes CARPGAPTWQFF. The gene calls are TRBV5-6 and TRBJ2-1; D uncertain. The germline CDR1 and CDR2 sequences are SGHDT and YYEEEE. The CDR3 sequence is 12 residues long. Trimming pared 8 bases from V and 12 bases from J, leaving 18 bases between. The full variable domain, in which reference TRBV5-6 and TRBJ2-1 provide the parts outside the CDR3, is DAGVTQSPTHLIKTRGQQVTLRCSPKSGHDTVSWYQQALGQGPQFIFQYYEEEERQRGNFPDRFSGHQFPNYSSELNVNALLLGDSALYLCARPGAPTWQFFGPGTRLTVL.

CDR3 region: CATSRWDRSNQPQHF. CDR3 in DNA: TGTGCCACCAGCCGGTGGGATCGAAGCAATCAGCCCCAGCATTTT. The chain joins TRBV15 to TRBJ1-5; D remains ambiguous. V gave up 5 bases and J gave up 1 base, with 12 bases separating them. The V gene's germline CDR1 is LNHNV and CDR2 YYDKDF (reference sequence). This CDR3 comprises 15 residues.

In this sample, this clone turned up once. The rearrangement uses TRBV18 and TRBJ2-5, with a weak D call TRBD1 (5 bases). CDR3 length: 18 residues. Trimming stripped 4 bases from V and 0 bases from J, with 21 bases between. Germline V gives CDR1 KGHSH, CDR2 LQKENI. The CDR3 loop reads CASSRFRGDSDNQETQYF. CDR3 nucleotide sequence: TGTGCCAGCTCACGTTTCAGAGGAGACAGCGATAACCAAGAGACCCAGTACTTC.

The chain carries TRBV5-5 and TRBJ2-7, with unresolved D. CDR1 and CDR2 from the germline V gene are SGHKS and YYEKEE (reference sequence). Trimming left V 0 bases short and J 3 bases short, with 10 bases between. The CDR3 spans 14 residues. CDR3 residues: CASSLELVIYEQYF. CDR3 in DNA: TGTGCCAGCAGCTTGGAGCTGGTCATCTACGAGCAGTACTTC. The whole variable domain, remainder taken from reference TRBV5-5 and TRBJ2-7, is DAGVTQSPTHLIKTRGQQVTLRCSPISGHKSVSWYQQVLGQGPQFIFQYYEKEERGRGNFPDRFSARQFPNYSSELNVNALLLGDSALYLCASSLELVIYEQYFGPGTRLTVT.

The V and J genes are TRBV7-6 and TRBJ1-1; 8 nucleotides agree with TRBD1. This CDR3 is 15 amino acids long. V lost 3 bases and J lost 5; bases outside the gene matches: 8. Germline CDR1 reads SGHVS; CDR2 reads FNYEAQ. CDR3 amino acids: CASSLPGGPITEAFF. The CDR3 DNA follows: TGTGCCAGCAGCTTGCCAGGGGGCCCGATTACTGAAGCTTTCTTT.

V and J are TRBV6-4 and TRBJ1-2; possible D gene TRBD1, 6 bases. The CDR3 length is 14 residues. The germline V gene has CDR1 MRHNA and CDR2 SNTAGT. V lost 3 bases and J 1 base, leaving 9 bases between the germline ends. In DNA, the CDR3 is TGTGCCAGCAGTGAATTCAGGGGTAACTATGGCTACACCTTC. Amino acid sequence: CASSEFRGNYGYTF.

The sample holds one count of this clone. The chain links TRBV5-1 to TRBJ1-3; possibly TRBD1 for D (5 bases). The length of the CDR3 is 15 residues. Between the trimmed V and J ends, which lost 5 bases and 2 bases, there was a span of 14 bases. In germline, CDR1 is SGHRS, CDR2 YFSETQ. CDR3 amino acids: CASSIAGTTGNTIYF. The DNA of the CDR3 is TGCGCCAGCAGTATCGCAGGGACTACTGGAAACACCATATATTTT.

The chain carries TRBV5-1 and TRBJ2-7, with TRBD1 as a possible D gene (6 bases). The CDR3 has 14 amino acids. V was trimmed by 4 bases and J by 2 bases, leaving 13 bases between them. Per the germline V gene, CDR1 is SGHRS and CDR2 is YFSETQ. CDR3 loop: CASSPSQGTYEQYF. The CDR3 coding sequence is TGCGCCAGCAGCCCCTCACAGGGAACCTACGAGCAGTACTTC.

The rearrangement links TRBV9 to TRBJ2-1; TRBD2 agrees at 10 bases. CDR1 SGDLS and CDR2 YYNGEE come from the germline V gene. The V segment lost 4 bases and the J segment 7 bases; nucleotides outside the gene matches: 11. The CDR3 contains 16 residues. The CDR3 region has the DNA TGTGCCAGCAGCCCCCGGGGGAGCGGGGGGGCGAATGAGCAGTTCTTC. It specifies CASSPRGSGGANEQFF.

A single count supports this clone. The gene calls are TRBV5-4 and TRBJ1-2, with D possibly being TRBD1 (5 bases). CDR3 length: 14 residues. Trimming removed 0 bases at V and 4 bases at J, with 10 bases between. The V gene's germline CDR1 is SGHNT and CDR2 YYREEE (reference sequence). The CDR3 loop reads CASSLGDGSYGYTF. The CDR3, as DNA: TGTGCCAGCAGCTTGGGGGACGGTTCCTATGGCTACACCTTC.

CDR3 sequence: CASSVEGGRWETQYF. For the CDR3, the DNA is TGTGCCAGCAGCGTCGAGGGGGGGCGCTGGGAGACCCAGTACTTC. The chain has TRBV9 and TRBJ2-5; maybe TRBD2 (7 bases). This CDR3 has 15 amino acids. Per the germline V gene, CDR1 is SGDLS and CDR2 is YYNGEE. V shed 2 bases and J shed 5 bases, with 16 bases lying between them.

V usage is TRBV2 and J usage is TRBJ1-4; 10 bases line up with TRBD1. The V gene's germline CDR1 is SNHLY and CDR2 FYNNEI. The CDR3 has 15 amino acids. After removal of 1 base from V and 7 bases from J, the junction contained 3 bases not matched to a gene. CDR3 sequence (DNA): TGTGCCAGCAGTGAAGAATGGACAGGGGGTGAAAAACTGTTTTTT. The encoded protein is CASSEEWTGGEKLFF. The complete variable domain, with remaining parts taken from reference TRBV2 and TRBJ1-4, reads EPEVTQTPSHQVTQMGQEVILRCVPISNHLYFYWYRQILGQKVEFLVSFYNNEISEKSEIFDDQFSVERPDGSNFTLKIRSTKLEDSAMYFCASSEEWTGGEKLFFGSGTQLSVL.

This rearrangement joins TRBV7-9 to TRBJ2-5, with 13 positions matching TRBD2. The V gene end was trimmed by 3 bases and the J gene end by 4 bases; junction bases not matched to a gene: 2. This CDR3 has 15 amino acids. The germline CDR1 and CDR2 sequences are SEHNR and FQNEAQ (reference sequence). In DNA, the CDR3 is TGTGCCAGCAGCTTGACTAGCGGGGGGTCAGAGACCCAGTACTTC. Translated, it gives CASSLTSGGSETQYF.